This entry features one TCR beta chain sequence. These data originate in a study of blood T cell repertoires in COVID-19. The overall study: T cells, B-cell-depleted T cells, or PBMCs supplied cDNA or gDNA.

The CDR3 extends over 15 amino acids. Trimming shortened V by 6 bases and J by 5 bases, and 16 bases separated the two germline ends. Germline V gene lookup returns CDR1 LNHDA and CDR2 SQIVND (reference sequence). The table came from immunoSEQ multiplex PCR; TCRdb's copy has only in-frame clones and leaves some out. In the table there are a few hundred thousand clones, roughly 88% of which are singletons. The chain employs TRBV19 and TRBJ2-2; no definite D call. The sample consisted of peripheral blood. The receptor was derived from an elderly man with acute or convalescent COVID-19. The CDR3 region has the DNA TGTGCCAGTAGAAGCGCGGCCGCAGAAACCGGGGAGCTGTTTTTT. Amino acid sequence: CASRSAAAETGELFF.